These 17 T cell receptor beta chains were sequenced from one sample in a study of shared clonotypes between healthy human individuals. Produced via immunoSEQ multiplex PCR; TCRdb's table is partial and in-frame only. The table lists 450,000 to 500,000 clones, over 65% of them singletons. The sample taken for sequencing was PBMCs. The source is a woman in her thirties or forties in good health. Some clones in this sample may be carry-over from other donors' samples.

The chain carries TRBV28 and TRBJ2-7; 8 bases line up with TRBD2. The CDR3 is 16 residues long. Germline CDR1 is MDHEN and CDR2 is SYDVKM. J was trimmed by 4 bases and V by 4 bases; bases with no gene match: 12. The CDR3 nucleotides are TGTGCCAGCAGTTCGCGGGGGAGCGGGAGTCTATACGAGCAGTACTTC. Translation: CASSSRGSGSLYEQYF.

The chain uses TRBV30 and TRBJ1-6; no firm D call. CDR3 length: 14 residues. The V end was cut by 0 bases, the J end by 6 bases, with 9 bases between. From germline, CDR1 is GTSNPN and CDR2 SVGIG (reference sequence). CDR3 region: CAWSVVQPNSPLHF. The CDR3 bases are TGTGCCTGGAGTGTTGTACAGCCTAATTCACCCCTCCACTTT.

This clone has just one count. The V call is TRBV19, the J call TRBJ1-1; 11 bases align to TRBD1. Germline CDR1 is LNHDA and CDR2 is SQIVND (reference sequence). This CDR3 is 15 amino acids long. The V segment lost 5 bases and the J segment 5 bases; nucleotides outside the gene matches: 7. This chain's CDR3 is CASSSTGTGGTEAFF. CDR3 nucleotide sequence: TGTGCCAGTAGTTCTACCGGGACAGGGGGGACTGAAGCTTTCTTT.

Here the CDR3 reads CASSLDFGGQPQHF. DNA of the CDR3: TGTGCCAGCAGCTTAGATTTTGGGGGTCAGCCCCAGCATTTT. The chain combines TRBV7-2 with TRBJ1-5, with D perhaps matching TRBD1 (5 bases). The CDR3 is 14 residues long. CDR1 and CDR2 from the germline V gene are SGHTA and FQGNSA. The ends were cut back, 1 base at V and 6 bases at J, with 10 bases in the middle.

This clone occurred a few times. The same CDR3 is also encoded by other DNA sequences in this sample. This chain links TRBV9 with TRBJ2-1; D call uncertain. Trimming shortened V by 0 bases and J by 0 bases, and 4 bases separated the two germline ends. CDR1 is SGDLS, CDR2 YYNGEE, per germline. The CDR3 consists of 14 residues. The CDR3 DNA follows: TGTGCCAGCAGCGTAGCGGGCTCCTACAATGAGCAGTTCTTC. As protein: CASSVAGSYNEQFF.

The chain employs TRBV18 and TRBJ2-1, with D perhaps assigned TRBD1 or TRBD2 (5 bases each). The germline gives CDR1 KGHSH, CDR2 LQKENI. This CDR3 contains 14 residues. Trimming cost V 0 bases and J 10 bases, with 13 bases left between them. The CDR3 region has the DNA TGTGCCAGCTCACCACCAGGGACCCTTGTAGAGCAGTTCTTC. This gives the protein CASSPPGTLVEQFF.

About this clone: In the same sample, other DNA sequences code for this CDR3. The chain uses TRBV28 and TRBJ2-2; 9 nucleotides line up with TRBD2. From germline, CDR1 is MDHEN and CDR2 SYDVKM. V gave up 2 bases and J gave up 2 bases; unmatched junction bases: 3. This CDR3 comprises 16 residues. CDR3 in amino acids: CASSLGLAGNTGELFF. The CDR3 nucleotides are TGTGCCAGCAGTTTAGGGCTAGCGGGAAACACCGGGGAGCTGTTTTTT.

This clone has ten or more counts. This chain joins TRBV7-3 and TRBJ2-3; 12 bases fit TRBD2. In germline, CDR1 is SGHTA, CDR2 FQGTGA. J lost 2 bases, V lost 5 bases, and 5 bases had no gene match. This CDR3 contains 16 residues. CDR3 DNA: TGTGCCAGCAGCCAAGGACTAGCGGGACTCACAGATACGCAGTATTTT. This gives the protein CASSQGLAGLTDTQYF.

The J gene is TRBJ1-1, the V gene TRBV15; D perhaps matches TRBD1 (6 bases). V shed 4 bases and J shed 1 base, with 10 bases lying between them. Germline assignment: CDR1 LNHNV and CDR2 YYDKDF (reference sequence). The CDR3 is made up of 14 amino acids. The chain's CDR3 is CATSTDRENTEAFF. The CDR3 DNA is TGTGCCACCAGCACGGACAGAGAGAACACTGAAGCTTTCTTT.

This clone has a handful of counts. The V gene is TRBV5-5, the J gene TRBJ2-1; D is uncertain. There are 12 residues in the CDR3. Per the germline V gene, CDR1 is SGHKS and CDR2 is YYEKEE (reference sequence). V was clipped by 4 bases and J by 9 bases, with 11 bases between them. CDR3 nucleotide sequence: TGTGCCAGCAGCCCCGGTTCGGGTGAGCAGTTCTTC. This codes for CASSPGSGEQFF.

As for this clone: It is likely a read error: a sequence one base away is far more abundant. The chain carries TRBV4-2 and TRBJ1-3, with D possibly TRBD1 on 5 matching bases. The CDR3 spans 12 residues. Germline values: CDR1 LGHNA, CDR2 YNFKEQ. DNA for the CDR3: TGTGCCAGCAGCCAGGGGACCGGGGAGCTGCTTTTT. Its protein product is CASSQGTGELLF.

J is TRBJ1-2 and V is TRBV6-6, with D uncertain. Deletions cut 0 bases from V and 7 bases from J, with 12 bases between. The CDR3 is 14 amino acids. Germline V lookup: CDR1 MNHNY, CDR2 SVGAGI (reference sequence). CDR3 DNA sequence: TGTGCCAGCAGTTACTCGGGAGAACGAAGTGGCTACACCTTC. Residues: CASSYSGERSGYTF.

The chain combines TRBV7-2 with TRBJ2-4; D tentatively reads TRBD1 or TRBD2 (5 bases each). The CDR3 has 15 residues. The V end lost 6 bases, the J end lost 1 base, and 13 bases lay between the germline ends. Per germline, CDR1 SGHTA and CDR2 FQGNSA. The CDR3 spells CASRPRGSAKNIQYF. For the CDR3, the DNA is TGTGCCAGCAGACCTCGGGGCAGCGCCAAAAACATTCAGTACTTC.

CDR3: CATSRDPGPTYEQYF. The CDR3 DNA follows: TGTGCCACCAGCAGAGACCCAGGGCCTACCTACGAGCAGTACTTC. V gene TRBV15 combines with J gene TRBJ2-7, with D possibly being TRBD1 (5 bases). V was pared by 0 bases and J by 2 bases, with 11 bases between. CDR3 size: 15 residues. The germline V gene encodes CDR1 LNHNV and CDR2 YYDKDF (reference sequence).

This rearrangement joins TRBV6-6 to TRBJ2-2; D is tentatively TRBD1 or TRBD2 (6 bases each). Germline assignment: CDR1 MNHNY and CDR2 SVGAGI (reference sequence). The CDR3 extends over 15 amino acids. The V end lost 7 bases, the J end lost 1 base, and 13 bases lay between the germline ends. The CDR3 spells CASTPRGQNTGELFF. For the CDR3, the DNA is TGTGCCAGCACCCCACGGGGGCAGAACACCGGGGAGCTGTTTTTT.

The table lists this clone with a few counts. CDR3 sequence (DNA): TGTGCCTGGAGTAGGGAGGGGTACGAGCAGTACTTC. It translates to CAWSREGYEQYF. This chain uses TRBV30 with TRBJ2-7; TRBD2 matches 7 bases. This CDR3 comprises 12 residues. From germline, CDR1 is GTSNPN and CDR2 SVGIG (reference sequence). The J segment lost 4 bases and the V segment lost 2 bases, leaving 2 bases of the junction unmatched. Supplemented by reference TRBV30 and TRBJ2-7, the full variable domain reads SQTIHQWPATLVQPVGSPLSLECTVEGTSNPNLYWYRQAAGRGLQLLFYSVGIGQISSEVPQNLSASRPQDRQFILSSKKLLLSDSGFYLCAWSREGYEQYFGPGTRLTVT.

The V and J genes are TRBV28 and TRBJ2-7, with 8 bases aligning to TRBD2. V lost 8 bases and J lost 3; bases outside the gene matches: 15. Per the germline V gene, CDR1 is MDHEN and CDR2 is SYDVKM. CDR3 length: 16 amino acids. The DNA for the CDR3 is TGTGCCAGCCGGGGGGGCTCAGGGCTTGGGCGCTACGAGCAGTACTTC. It is translated as CASRGGSGLGRYEQYF. Full variable domain (remainder filled in from reference TRBV28 and TRBJ2-7): DVKVTQSSRYLVKRTGEKVFLECVQDMDHENMFWYRQDPGLGLRLIYFSYDVKMKEKGDIPEGYSVSREKKERFSLILESASTNQTSMYLCASRGGSGLGRYEQYFGPGTRLTVT.